This T cell receptor (beta chain) was identified during a study of identical twins. TCRdb passed the 5' RACE reads through MiXCR, listing each CDR3 protein once. The sample shows approximately 690,000 distinct CDR3 sequences, 5.5% to 7.5% of them seen only once. Germline V CDR1 and CDR2: SGHAT, FQNNGV. CDR3 length: 19 residues. The V segment lost 1 base and the J segment 2 bases; nucleotides outside the gene matches: 14. Sequenced sample: naive T cells sorted from blood. J is TRBJ2-7 and V is TRBV11-2, with 10 bases that match TRBD1. The source is a man aged 18 to 29 in good health. CDR3 bases: TGTGCCAGCAGCTTAGGAGGGACAGGGGTGAGTGATGGACCCTACGAGCAGTACTTC. This translates into CASSLGGTGVSDGPYEQYF.